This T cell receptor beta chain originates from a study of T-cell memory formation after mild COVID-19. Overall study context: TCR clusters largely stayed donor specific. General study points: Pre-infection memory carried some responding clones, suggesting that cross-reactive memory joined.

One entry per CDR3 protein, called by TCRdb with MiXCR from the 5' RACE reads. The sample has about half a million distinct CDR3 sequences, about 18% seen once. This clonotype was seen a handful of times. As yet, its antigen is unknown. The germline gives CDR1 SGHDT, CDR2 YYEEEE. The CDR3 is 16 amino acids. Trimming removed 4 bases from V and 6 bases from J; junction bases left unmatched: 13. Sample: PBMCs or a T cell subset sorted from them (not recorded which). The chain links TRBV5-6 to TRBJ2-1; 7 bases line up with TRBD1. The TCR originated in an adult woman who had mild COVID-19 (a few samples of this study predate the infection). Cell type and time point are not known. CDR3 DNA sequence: TGTGCCAGCAGCGGAGTGACAGGGCCTCCGCCCAATGAGCAGTTCTTC. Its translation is CASSGVTGPPPNEQFF.